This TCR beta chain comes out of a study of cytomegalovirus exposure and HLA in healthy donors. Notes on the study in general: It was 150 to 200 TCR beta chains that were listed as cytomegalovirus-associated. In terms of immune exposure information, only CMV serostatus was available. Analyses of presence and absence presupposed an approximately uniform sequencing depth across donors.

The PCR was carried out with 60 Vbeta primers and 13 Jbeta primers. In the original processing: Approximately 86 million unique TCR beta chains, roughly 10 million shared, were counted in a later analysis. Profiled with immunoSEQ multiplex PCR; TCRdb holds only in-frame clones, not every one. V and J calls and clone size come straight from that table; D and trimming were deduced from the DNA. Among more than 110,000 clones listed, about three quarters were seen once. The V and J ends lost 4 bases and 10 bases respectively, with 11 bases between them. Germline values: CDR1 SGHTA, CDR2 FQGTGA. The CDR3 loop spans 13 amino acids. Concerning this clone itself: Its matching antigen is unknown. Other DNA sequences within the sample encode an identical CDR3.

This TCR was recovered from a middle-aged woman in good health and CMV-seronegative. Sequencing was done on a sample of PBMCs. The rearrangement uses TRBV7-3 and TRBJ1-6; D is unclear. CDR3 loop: CASSSGLGSPLHF. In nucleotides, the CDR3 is TGTGCCAGCAGCTCCGGACTAGGGTCACCCCTCCACTTT.